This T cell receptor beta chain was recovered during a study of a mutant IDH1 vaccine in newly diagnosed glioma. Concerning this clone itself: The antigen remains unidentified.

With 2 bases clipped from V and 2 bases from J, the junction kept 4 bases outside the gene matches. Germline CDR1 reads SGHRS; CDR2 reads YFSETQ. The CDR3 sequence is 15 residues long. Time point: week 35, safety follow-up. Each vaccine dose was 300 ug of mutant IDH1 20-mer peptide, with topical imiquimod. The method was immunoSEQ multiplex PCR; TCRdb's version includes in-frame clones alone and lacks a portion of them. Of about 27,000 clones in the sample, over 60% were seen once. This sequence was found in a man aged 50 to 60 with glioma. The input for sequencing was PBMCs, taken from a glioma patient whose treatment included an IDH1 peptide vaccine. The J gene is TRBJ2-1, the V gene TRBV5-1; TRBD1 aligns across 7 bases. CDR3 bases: TGCGCCAGCAGCTTAAACAGGGGCACCTACAATGAGCAGTTCTTC. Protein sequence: CASSLNRGTYNEQFF.